Given below is one T cell receptor (beta chain) in context. Germline trimming cut 4 bases from V and 0 bases from J; bases unmatched to any gene: 3. The CDR3 is made up of 15 amino acids. In germline, CDR1 is SGHRS, CDR2 YFSETQ. This specimen comes from a study of cytomegalovirus exposure and HLA in healthy donors. Amplification used 60 Vbeta primers and 13 Jbeta primers. The authors' processing: Roughly 11 million of the roughly 77 million unique TCR beta chains counted in a later analysis were shared. Using immunoSEQ multiplex PCR, the repertoire was profiled, and TCRdb retains in-frame clones only, with some absent. D and trimming were read from the DNA, whereas the V and J calls and clone size are those reported in that table. The table records roughly 170,000 clones, over 70% of them present only once.

The sequenced sample consisted of PBMCs. The receptor was derived from a woman aged 30 to 39 in good health and CMV-seronegative. J is TRBJ2-3 and V is TRBV5-1; 9 nucleotides match TRBD2. The CDR3 DNA is TGCGCCAGCAGCCTACTAGCGGGTAGCACAGATACGCAGTATTTT. This sequence encodes CASSLLAGSTDTQYF.